This T cell receptor (beta chain) is drawn from a study of shared clonotypes between healthy human individuals. Overall study context: Every donor yielded three CD4 naive, three CD4 memory, two CD8 naive and one CD8 memory plate.

The CDR3 length is 17 residues. Germline assignment: CDR1 SNHLY and CDR2 FYNNEI. The trim removed 9 bases at V and 9 bases at J, leaving 16 bases unmatched. Recent acute infections and vaccinations were absent in the healthy HIV-negative adult donors. Division of CD4+ cells produced a CD45RA+ naive subset and a CD45RA-negative memory subset. At a deep level, the assay was run. TCRdb's copy holds only in-frame clones and misses some; the assay was immunoSEQ multiplex PCR. The sample consists of 190,000 or so clones, around 93% of them appearing once. The chain links TRBV2 to TRBJ2-1; 14 bases align to TRBD2. The specimen sequenced was naive CD4+ T cells sorted from blood. Subset indicated: CD45RA+ positively selected. The clonotype was recovered from a woman under 40 in good health. CDR3 DNA sequence: TGTGCCAGTACCCCAGGGGGGACTAGCGGGAGTTATACTGAGCAGTTCTTC. It translates to CASTPGGTSGSYTEQFF.